The 17 T cell receptor beta chains listed next were all sequenced from one sample in a study of shared clonotypes between healthy human individuals. The repertoire was sequenced with immunoSEQ multiplex PCR; TCRdb's copy has only in-frame clones and lacks some. This sample has about 2.3 million clones; more than 80% occur once, and the top ten carry about 0.39%. The sample consisted of naive CD4+ T cells from PBMCs. Subset specified: CD45RA+ positively selected. These receptor sequences come from a man aged 18 to 29 in good health. Some clones in this sample may be carry-over from other donors' samples.

The J gene is TRBJ2-3, the V gene TRBV29-1, with D perhaps matching TRBD2 (6 bases). Trimming stripped 4 bases from V and 5 bases from J, with 13 bases between. The CDR3 extends over 13 amino acids. The V gene's germline CDR1 is SQVTM and CDR2 ANQGSEA. The CDR3 protein is CSVGRGGEDTQYF. DNA for the CDR3: TGCAGCGTTGGGAGGGGCGGAGAAGATACGCAGTATTTT.

The rearrangement joins TRBV11-1 to TRBJ2-1; TRBD2 matches 7 bases. The germline gives CDR1 SGHAT, CDR2 FQDESV (reference sequence). This CDR3 has 16 residues. V was pared by 6 bases and J by 5 bases, with 13 bases of the junction left unmatched. CDR3 protein: CASRGGPRYFNNEQFF. The CDR3 nucleotides read TGTGCCAGCAGGGGAGGGCCACGCTATTTTAACAATGAGCAGTTCTTC.

The chain is built from TRBV7-9 and TRBJ2-3; weak D call: TRBD2 (7 bases). CDR3 length equals 16 residues. The V end lost 5 bases, the J end lost 5 bases, and 20 bases lay between the germline ends. Germline values: CDR1 SEHNR, CDR2 FQNEAQ (reference sequence). DNA of the CDR3: TGTGCCAGCAGCCACCCCCACGGGGGGCTGGAAGATACGCAGTATTTT. Residues: CASSHPHGGLEDTQYF.

This chain links TRBV6-5 with TRBJ1-1; D call uncertain. This CDR3 contains 13 residues. Germline V gene lookup returns CDR1 MNHEY and CDR2 SVGAGI. V shed 8 bases and J shed 3 bases, with 13 bases lying between them. CDR3 DNA: TGTGCCAGCGCCGTAATATGGGACACTGAAGCTTTCTTT. Protein: CASAVIWDTEAFF.

J is TRBJ2-3 and V is TRBV4-3, with 9 bases fitting TRBD2. This CDR3 has 17 residues. V lost 3 bases, J lost 1 base, and 8 bases stayed unmatched. Germline V lookup: CDR1 LGHNA, CDR2 YSLEER. CDR3 protein: CASSHTLAGVRTDTQYF. The CDR3 DNA reads TGCGCCAGCAGCCATACTTTAGCGGGAGTCCGCACAGATACGCAGTATTTT.

V is TRBV14 and J is TRBJ2-7; 10 bases line up with TRBD2. Per germline, CDR1 SGHDN and CDR2 FVKESK. This CDR3 has 16 amino acids. Trimming cost V 1 base and J 0 bases; bases outside gene matches: 3. CDR3 bases: TGTGCCAGCAGCCAAGGGGGGACTAGCGACTCCTACGAGCAGTACTTC. Its translation: CASSQGGTSDSYEQYF.

Note on this clone: Other DNA sequences in the sample encode the same CDR3. The V gene is TRBV15, the J gene TRBJ2-7; a possible D gene is TRBD2 (6 bases). The CDR3 totals 14 residues. V lost 1 base and J lost 2, with 9 bases in between. Germline assignment: CDR1 LNHNV and CDR2 YYDKDF (reference sequence). CDR3 protein: CATSRAGGAYEQYF. The DNA of the CDR3 is TGTGCCACCAGCAGAGCCGGCGGGGCCTACGAGCAGTACTTC.

J is TRBJ1-4 and V is TRBV11-2; D call uncertain. This CDR3 has 15 amino acids. The germline gives CDR1 SGHAT, CDR2 FQNNGV. Trimming removed 5 bases from V and 2 bases from J, with 12 bases in between. CDR3 sequence: CASSMRRETNEKLFF. The CDR3 coding sequence is TGTGCCAGCAGCATGAGACGGGAGACTAATGAAAAACTGTTTTTT.

In this sample, this clone turned up a few times. One junction end does not reproduce the germline sequence, and a read error may be involved. Distinct nucleotide sequences in the sample also encode this CDR3. The V and J genes are TRBV18 and TRBJ1-3; D is undetermined. From germline, CDR1 is KGHSH and CDR2 LQKENI. This CDR3 has 13 amino acids. The CDR3 is CASSPPGGNTIYF. DNA of the CDR3: TGTGCCAGCTCCCCACCGGGTGGAAACACCATATATTTT.

The chain employs TRBV5-1 and TRBJ2-1, with a tentative D call TRBD2 (5 bases). V was pared by 5 bases and J by 3 bases, with 15 bases between. Per the germline V gene, CDR1 is SGHRS and CDR2 is YFSETQ. This CDR3 is 15 amino acids long. This chain's CDR3 is CASSLSGPGYNEQFF. CDR3 bases: TGCGCCAGCAGTTTGAGCGGTCCGGGCTACAATGAGCAGTTCTTC. The entire variable domain, with the rest obtained from reference TRBV5-1 and TRBJ2-1, is as follows: KAGVTQTPRYLIKTRGQQVTLSCSPISGHRSVSWYQQTPGQGLQFLFEYFSETQRNKGNFPGRFSGRQFSNSRSEMNVSTLELGDSALYLCASSLSGPGYNEQFFGPGTRLTVL.

This rearrangement joins TRBV18 to TRBJ1-3, with unresolved D. V was cut by 3 bases and J by 6 bases, with 12 bases left in between. CDR3 size: 14 residues. Looked up from germline, CDR1 is KGHSH and CDR2 is LQKENI. CDR3 DNA: TGTGCCAGCTCACCTGAGCCAGTTCAAAACACCATATATTTT. It yields the protein CASSPEPVQNTIYF.

As to this clone: A much more abundant neighbour one base away suggests this may be a read error. The sample contains more than one DNA sequence encoding this CDR3. The rearrangement joins TRBV7-2 to TRBJ1-1, with D perhaps matching TRBD1 (5 bases). CDR3 length: 13 residues. The germline V gene encodes CDR1 SGHTA and CDR2 FQGNSA. Trimming took 4 bases from V and 1 from J, leaving 7 bases between them. The chain's CDR3 is CASSSDRNTEAFF. In nucleotides, the CDR3 is TGTGCCAGCAGCTCCGACAGGAACACTGAAGCTTTCTTT.

This clone has a single count. The V gene is TRBV2, the J gene TRBJ2-7; no reliable D call. CDR1 SNHLY and CDR2 FYNNEI come from the germline V gene. Trimming cost V 8 bases and J 3 bases, with 14 bases left between them. The length of the CDR3 is 13 residues. The CDR3 region has the DNA TGTGCCAGCTTCCGCGGCCCCGGCTACGAGCAGTACTTC. This translates into CASFRGPGYEQYF.

This clone was seen only once. The chain is built from TRBV2 and TRBJ2-1; perhaps TRBD2 as D (5 bases). The germline gives CDR1 SNHLY, CDR2 FYNNEI. Trimming shortened V by 3 bases and J by 6 bases, and 9 bases separated the two germline ends. The CDR3 length is 13 residues. CDR3: CASSERERNEQFF. The CDR3, as DNA: TGTGCCAGCAGTGAGAGGGAGCGCAATGAGCAGTTCTTC. The entire variable domain, with the rest obtained from reference TRBV2 and TRBJ2-1, is as follows: EPEVTQTPSHQVTQMGQEVILRCVPISNHLYFYWYRQILGQKVEFLVSFYNNEISEKSEIFDDQFSVERPDGSNFTLKIRSTKLEDSAMYFCASSERERNEQFFGPGTRLTVL.

The chain links TRBV5-1 to TRBJ2-6; TRBD2 aligns across 7 bases. Germline V gene data show CDR1 as SGHRS and CDR2 as YFSETQ. The CDR3 has 16 residues. The trim removed 5 bases at V and 0 bases at J, leaving 5 bases unmatched. CDR3 DNA sequence: TGCGCCAGCAGACCGGGACTACGCTCTGGGGCCAACGTCCTGACTTTC. Encoded protein: CASRPGLRSGANVLTF.

The genes are TRBV19 and TRBJ1-4; the D is unclear. This CDR3 is built from 13 residues. The V end lost 2 bases, the J end lost 5 bases, and 6 bases lay between the germline ends. Germline V gives CDR1 LNHDA, CDR2 SQIVND (reference sequence). DNA of the CDR3: TGTGCCAGTAGTATACGGAGAAATGAAAAACTGTTTTTT. Protein sequence: CASSIRRNEKLFF.

The chain has TRBV19 and TRBJ2-5; 8 bases are shared with TRBD1. Germline CDR1 LNHDA, CDR2 SQIVND (reference sequence). V lost 5 bases and J lost 4; bases outside the gene matches: 6. This CDR3 contains 14 residues. CDR3 sequence reads: CASSVSGGRETQYF. The CDR3 DNA is TGTGCCAGTAGTGTCTCAGGGGGCAGAGAGACCCAGTACTTC.